This T cell receptor (beta chain) is from a study of T cells in Graves' hyperthyroidism and ophthalmopathy. This clonotype was picked up many times. Germline CDR1 WNHNN, CDR2 SYGVQD (reference sequence). Between the trimmed V and J ends, which lost 4 bases and 4 bases, there was a span of 10 bases. CDR3 length: 13 residues. Amplified regions were TCR beta CDR3 sequences from RNA transcripts. With the HTBI primer set, the TCR CDR3 went through a first round of RT-PCR. TCRdb analysed the multiplex PCR reads with MiXCR anew, one entry per CDR3 protein. This table has approximately 570,000 distinct CDR3 sequences, 15% to 20% appearing once. Fresh peripheral blood, about 10 ml of it, supplied the PBMCs.

Sequences were obtained from blood. This sequence was found in a man aged 35-49 years with Graves' ophthalmopathy. The J gene is TRBJ1-1, the V gene TRBV10-1; D may be TRBD1 (6 bases). CDR3 DNA: TGCGCCAGCAGTGCTCGGGGGCGCACTGAAGCTTTCTTT. It yields the protein CASSARGRTEAFF.